This is a list of T cell receptor beta chains from one sample in a study of beta chain features in type 1 diabetes. Measured with immunoSEQ multiplex PCR; TCRdb has only the in-frame clones, and not every one. Seen here are around 600,000 clones, about an eighth observed once, and the top ten hold roughly 0.11%. Sequencing was done on a sample of naive CD4+ T cells from blood. These receptors originate from a young man with type 1 diabetes. CDR3s include the opening cysteine and the closing phenylalanine or tryptophan. A D gene is named only where the DNA matches it firmly. Expanded clones are given a class, and other clones once, few, many or no size at all.

>TRBV5-1|NA|few|15|TRBJ2-7
CASSLSPGSSYEQYF
TGCGCCAGCAGCTTATCTCCGGGCAGTTCCTACGAGCAGTACTTC
>TRBV5-4|TRBD2|few|15|TRBJ2-5
CASSPTSGRGETQYF
TGTGCCAGCAGCCCGACTAGCGGGAGAGGGGAGACCCAGTACTTC
>TRBV14|TRBD2|few|17|TRBJ2-5
CASSQLPISGAQETQYF
TGTGCCAGCAGCCAACTTCCGATTAGCGGGGCCCAAGAGACCCAGTACTTC
>TRBV5-4|NA|few|14|TRBJ1-1
CASSHDRMNTEAFF
TGTGCCAGCAGCCACGACAGAATGAACACTGAAGCTTTCTTT
>TRBV6-1|NA|few|15|TRBJ2-1
CASRPPGHKYNEQFF
TGTGCCAGCAGACCCCCGGGACATAAGTACAATGAGCAGTTCTTC
>TRBV18|TRBD1|NA|15|TRBJ2-1
CASSPATGERNEQFF
TGTGCCAGCTCACCGGCGACAGGGGAGAGAAATGAGCAGTTCTTC
>TRBV7-8|NA|few|15|TRBJ1-5
CASSRYWGSNQPQHF
TGTGCCAGCAGCAGATACTGGGGGAGCAATCAGCCCCAGCATTTT
>TRBV7-9|TRBD1|NA|14|TRBJ2-7
CASSRPGQSYEQYF
TGTGCCAGCAGCCGCCCGGGACAGTCCTACGAGCAGTACTTC
>TRBV9|NA|NA|16|TRBJ1-6
CASSPNGRTENSPLHF
TGTGCCAGCAGCCCGAATGGTCGGACAGAAAATTCACCCCTCCACTTT
>TRBV5-4|NA|few|13|TRBJ1-5
CASSADSEQPQHF
TGTGCCAGCAGCGCCGACAGCGAGCAGCCCCAGCATTTT
>TRBV6-1|NA|few|15|TRBJ1-1
CASSGPSGDRTEAFF
TGTGCCAGCAGTGGGCCATCGGGCGATAGGACTGAAGCTTTCTTT
>TRBV5-8|TRBD1|NA|15|TRBJ2-3
CASSLRQGARSTQYF
TGTGCCAGCAGCCTGCGACAGGGGGCGCGAAGTACGCAGTATTTT
>TRBV5-6|NA|NA|15|TRBJ1-1
CASRIWAGGLAEAFF
TGTGCCAGCAGAATTTGGGCAGGCGGTTTGGCTGAAGCTTTCTTT
>TRBV4-2|NA|NA|11|TRBJ1-1
CASSQGPFPNF
TGTGCCAGCAGCCAAGGGCCGTTCCCCAACTTT
>TRBV4-2|NA|few|15|TRBJ2-5
CASSQGSGAEETQYF
TGTGCCAGCAGCCAAGGATCAGGGGCCGAGGAGACCCAGTACTTC